This T cell receptor beta chain was recovered during a study of blood T cell repertoires in COVID-19. At the level of the study: Acute and convalescent COVID-19 specimens originated in the United States, Italy and Spain.

Per the authors' pipeline: Amplification of reference gene primers was used by the study to estimate nucleated cell counts. TCRdb's table, derived via immunoSEQ multiplex PCR, lists solely in-frame clones and lacks some. V, J and clone size were drawn from that table, and D and trimming were deduced from the DNA. The sample lists hundreds of thousands of clones, more than 75% seen once, with almost 4.5% in the top ten. This CDR3 contains 12 residues. CDR1 and CDR2 (germline): LGHNA, YNFKEQ. The ends lost 3 bases at V and 10 bases at J; junction bases unmatched: 3. Sequenced material: peripheral blood. This chain connects TRBV4-2 to TRBJ2-1, with 7 bases identical to TRBD2. The sequence derives from a man in his fifties with acute or convalescent COVID-19. CDR3 DNA: TGTGCCAGCAGCCAGACTAGCCGGGAGCAGTTCTTC. Translation gives CASSQTSREQFF.